These T cell receptor beta chains were read from a single sample in a study of cytomegalovirus exposure and HLA in healthy donors. Assay: immunoSEQ multiplex PCR; the TCRdb copy retains only in-frame clones and omits some. The sample comprises about 180,000 clones, roughly three quarters of which are singletons, and over 2% rests with the top ten. The sample was PBMCs. The receptors come from a woman in her 30s in good health and CMV-seropositive. Both conserved end residues are part of each CDR3. The D gene is left open where the match is weak. Clone sizes are given selectively: once, few, many, or a class where the clone is expanded.

cdr3_length: 16
d_call: -
j_call: TRBJ2-3
clone_size: -
v_call: TRBV5-1
cdr3_aa: CASSPSRGASTDTQYF
cdr3_nt: TGCGCCAGCAGCCCATCCCGGGGGGCAAGCACAGATACGCAGTATTTT

cdr3_length: 15
d_call: TRBD2
j_call: TRBJ2-4
clone_size: -
v_call: TRBV4-3
cdr3_aa: CASSQDVSGGDIQYF
cdr3_nt: TGCGCCAGCAGCCAAGATGTCAGCGGGGGTGACATTCAGTACTTC

cdr3_length: 14
d_call: -
j_call: TRBJ1-4
clone_size: -
v_call: TRBV6-5
cdr3_aa: CASSYSSGGEKLFF
cdr3_nt: TGTGCCAGCAGTTACTCGTCAGGAGGGGAAAAACTGTTTTTT

cdr3_length: 15
d_call: TRBD2
j_call: TRBJ2-7
clone_size: -
v_call: TRBV27
cdr3_aa: CASSLKGTSDYEQYF
cdr3_nt: TGTGCCAGCAGTTTAAAAGGGACTAGCGACTACGAGCAGTACTTC

cdr3_length: 14
d_call: TRBD1
j_call: TRBJ1-6
clone_size: -
v_call: TRBV27
cdr3_aa: CASSLGTGGSPLHF
cdr3_nt: TGTGCCAGCAGTCTAGGGACAGGGGGTTCACCCCTCCACTTT

cdr3_length: 15
d_call: TRBD1
j_call: TRBJ2-7
clone_size: few
v_call: TRBV19
cdr3_aa: CASRPQLRGHYEQYF
cdr3_nt: TGTGCCAGTAGACCACAGTTAAGGGGGCACTACGAGCAGTACTTC

cdr3_length: 22
d_call: TRBD1
j_call: TRBJ1-3
clone_size: -
v_call: TRBV7-6
cdr3_aa: CASSLASGTGVYPRHGGNTIYF
cdr3_nt: TGTGCCAGCAGCTTAGCGTCCGGGACAGGGGTATACCCTCGGCACGGTGGAAACACCATATATTTT

cdr3_length: 15
d_call: -
j_call: TRBJ2-7
clone_size: -
v_call: TRBV11-2
cdr3_aa: CASSKNRDTAYEQYF
cdr3_nt: TGTGCCAGCAGCAAAAACAGGGATACCGCCTACGAGCAGTACTTC

cdr3_length: 16
d_call: -
j_call: TRBJ2-4
clone_size: -
v_call: TRBV7-2
cdr3_aa: CASSLRVNPKRNIQYF
cdr3_nt: TGTGCCAGCAGCTTACGGGTGAACCCAAAACGGAACATTCAGTACTTC

cdr3_length: 14
d_call: -
j_call: TRBJ1-3
clone_size: -
v_call: TRBV11-2
cdr3_aa: CASSFQGYGNTIYF
cdr3_nt: TGTGCCAGCAGCTTTCAGGGGTACGGAAACACCATATATTTT

cdr3_length: 15
d_call: TRBD1
j_call: TRBJ2-5
clone_size: -
v_call: TRBV27
cdr3_aa: CASSVRDRPAETQYF
cdr3_nt: TGTGCCAGCAGTGTTCGGGACAGACCTGCGGAGACCCAGTACTTC

cdr3_length: 18
d_call: TRBD2
j_call: TRBJ2-3
clone_size: -
v_call: TRBV9
cdr3_aa: CASSVDPGLAGGRDTQYF
cdr3_nt: TGTGCCAGCAGCGTAGATCCGGGACTAGCGGGGGGGAGAGATACGCAGTATTTT

cdr3_length: 16
d_call: -
j_call: TRBJ1-2
clone_size: -
v_call: TRBV10-3
cdr3_aa: CAISESGAGANYGYTF
cdr3_nt: TGTGCCATCAGTGAGTCCGGGGCAGGGGCCAACTATGGCTACACCTTC

cdr3_length: 15
d_call: -
j_call: TRBJ2-7
clone_size: -
v_call: TRBV4-1
cdr3_aa: CASSPSGGRSYEQYF
cdr3_nt: TGCGCCAGCAGCCCCTCCGGGGGTCGCTCCTACGAGCAGTACTTC

cdr3_length: 18
d_call: -
j_call: TRBJ1-6
clone_size: -
v_call: TRBV27
cdr3_aa: CASSLPQGQFPYNSPLHF
cdr3_nt: TGTGCCAGCAGTTTACCCCAGGGGCAGTTCCCCTATAATTCACCCCTCCACTTT

cdr3_length: 14
d_call: TRBD1
j_call: TRBJ2-7
clone_size: once
v_call: TRBV5-6
cdr3_aa: CASSPWDRPYEQYF
cdr3_nt: TGTGCCAGCAGCCCCTGGGACAGGCCCTACGAGCAGTACTTC

cdr3_length: 14
d_call: TRBD1
j_call: TRBJ1-5
clone_size: -
v_call: TRBV28
cdr3_aa: CASRAGGYNQPQHF
cdr3_nt: TGTGCCAGCAGGGCAGGGGGGTACAATCAGCCCCAGCATTTT

cdr3_length: 14
d_call: -
j_call: TRBJ1-5
clone_size: few
v_call: TRBV7-2
cdr3_aa: CASSLVTLNQPQHF
cdr3_nt: TGTGCCAGCAGTTTGGTCACCCTAAATCAGCCCCAGCATTTT

cdr3_length: 17
d_call: TRBD2
j_call: TRBJ2-1
clone_size: -
v_call: TRBV7-6
cdr3_aa: CASSLTGGGAVKDEQFF
cdr3_nt: TGTGCCAGCAGCTTAACGGGCGGGGGGGCCGTCAAAGATGAGCAGTTCTTC

cdr3_length: 14
d_call: TRBD1
j_call: TRBJ2-7
clone_size: -
v_call: TRBV10-2
cdr3_aa: CATSGQGETYEQYF
cdr3_nt: TGCGCCACCTCGGGACAGGGTGAGACCTACGAGCAGTACTTC

cdr3_length: 14
d_call: -
j_call: TRBJ2-7
clone_size: few
v_call: TRBV4-3
cdr3_aa: CASSQERQYYEQYF
cdr3_nt: TGCGCCAGCAGCCAAGAGCGGCAGTACTACGAGCAGTACTTC

cdr3_length: 14
d_call: TRBD1
j_call: TRBJ2-7
clone_size: -
v_call: TRBV6-5
cdr3_aa: CASSQDRGPNEQYF
cdr3_nt: TGTGCCAGCAGCCAAGACAGGGGGCCCAACGAGCAGTACTTC

cdr3_length: 15
d_call: -
j_call: TRBJ1-1
clone_size: few
v_call: TRBV14
cdr3_aa: CASSPKAGVNTEAFF
cdr3_nt: TGTGCCAGCAGCCCCAAAGCAGGGGTGAACACTGAAGCTTTCTTT

cdr3_length: 15
d_call: TRBD1
j_call: TRBJ1-5
clone_size: -
v_call: TRBV7-2
cdr3_aa: CASSLASQGGQPQHF
cdr3_nt: TGTGCCAGCAGCTTAGCCTCACAGGGGGGACAGCCCCAGCATTTT

cdr3_length: 17
d_call: TRBD1
j_call: TRBJ1-5
clone_size: -
v_call: TRBV28
cdr3_aa: CASSPGQGSPRNQPQHF
cdr3_nt: TGTGCCAGCAGCCCCGGACAGGGGAGCCCCCGAAATCAGCCCCAGCATTTT

cdr3_length: 15
d_call: TRBD1
j_call: TRBJ2-3
clone_size: once
v_call: TRBV7-8
cdr3_aa: CASSGGQASTDTQYF
cdr3_nt: TGTGCCAGCAGCGGGGGACAGGCCAGCACAGATACGCAGTATTTT

cdr3_length: 14
d_call: -
j_call: TRBJ1-2
clone_size: -
v_call: TRBV4-2
cdr3_aa: CASSQDRVNYGYTF
cdr3_nt: TGTGCCAGCAGCCAAGATCGGGTTAACTATGGCTACACCTTC

cdr3_length: 15
d_call: TRBD1
j_call: TRBJ2-7
clone_size: -
v_call: TRBV6-5
cdr3_aa: CASSRPGQGSHEQYF
cdr3_nt: TGTGCCAGCAGTCGCCCGGGACAGGGCTCCCACGAGCAGTACTTC

cdr3_length: 19
d_call: -
j_call: TRBJ2-7
clone_size: -
v_call: TRBV19
cdr3_aa: CASSIAVVGKKQARTEQYF
cdr3_nt: TGTGCCAGTAGTATAGCGGTGGTTGGTAAAAAACAGGCCCGTACGGAGCAGTACTTC

cdr3_length: 14
d_call: -
j_call: TRBJ1-4
clone_size: -
v_call: TRBV27
cdr3_aa: CANQRFQNNEKLFF
cdr3_nt: TGTGCCAACCAGCGGTTTCAGAATAATGAAAAACTGTTTTTT

cdr3_length: 11
d_call: -
j_call: TRBJ2-3
clone_size: -
v_call: TRBV6-5
cdr3_aa: CASSQGDTQYF
cdr3_nt: TGTGCCAGCAGCCAGGGGGATACGCAGTATTTT

cdr3_length: 12
d_call: -
j_call: TRBJ2-1
clone_size: few
v_call: TRBV10-1
cdr3_aa: CASKDRNNEQFF
cdr3_nt: TGCGCCAGCAAAGACAGAAACAATGAGCAGTTCTTC

cdr3_length: 15
d_call: TRBD2
j_call: TRBJ2-2
clone_size: -
v_call: TRBV9
cdr3_aa: CASSVRGGDSGELFF
cdr3_nt: TGTGCCAGCAGCGTACGCGGGGGGGACAGCGGGGAGCTGTTTTTT

cdr3_length: 16
d_call: -
j_call: TRBJ2-3
clone_size: -
v_call: TRBV7-9
cdr3_aa: CASSTSPRSLTDTQYF
cdr3_nt: TGTGCCAGCAGCACCTCCCCTAGGTCACTCACAGATACGCAGTATTTT

cdr3_length: 15
d_call: -
j_call: TRBJ1-2
clone_size: few
v_call: TRBV7-2
cdr3_aa: CASSQLVRAAGGYTF
cdr3_nt: TGTGCCAGCAGCCAACTAGTCCGGGCCGCGGGAGGCTACACCTTC

cdr3_length: 16
d_call: -
j_call: TRBJ1-3
clone_size: -
v_call: TRBV11-2
cdr3_aa: CASSRTDSNSGNTIYF
cdr3_nt: TGTGCCAGCAGCCGCACCGACTCTAACTCTGGAAACACCATATATTTT

cdr3_length: 16
d_call: TRBD1
j_call: TRBJ1-2
clone_size: -
v_call: TRBV9
cdr3_aa: CASSAGGGQGAYGYTF
cdr3_nt: TGTGCCAGCAGCGCGGGTGGGGGGCAGGGGGCTTATGGCTACACCTTC

cdr3_length: 13
d_call: TRBD1
j_call: TRBJ1-4
clone_size: few
v_call: TRBV6-5
cdr3_aa: CAISRDRREKLFF
cdr3_nt: TGTGCCATCAGCCGGGACAGGCGAGAAAAACTGTTTTTT

cdr3_length: 17
d_call: TRBD2
j_call: TRBJ2-3
clone_size: once
v_call: TRBV11-3
cdr3_aa: CASSRKFAGGSTDTQYF
cdr3_nt: TGTGCCAGCAGCAGGAAATTCGCGGGGGGGAGCACAGATACGCAGTATTTT

cdr3_length: 14
d_call: TRBD1
j_call: TRBJ2-2
clone_size: -
v_call: TRBV2
cdr3_aa: CASSLQGATGELFF
cdr3_nt: TGTGCCAGCAGTTTACAGGGGGCCACCGGGGAGCTGTTTTTT

cdr3_length: 13
d_call: -
j_call: TRBJ2-5
clone_size: -
v_call: TRBV25-1
cdr3_aa: CASSQGWSETQYF
cdr3_nt: TGTGCCAGCAGCCAGGGGTGGTCGGAGACCCAGTACTTC

cdr3_length: 16
d_call: TRBD1
j_call: TRBJ1-1
clone_size: -
v_call: TRBV4-1
cdr3_aa: CASSQAMGQGNTEAFF
cdr3_nt: TGCGCCAGCAGCCAAGCGATGGGACAGGGAAACACTGAAGCTTTCTTT

cdr3_length: 18
d_call: TRBD1
j_call: TRBJ2-1
clone_size: -
v_call: TRBV7-9
cdr3_aa: CASSLSPVGQGFRGEQFF
cdr3_nt: TGTGCCAGCAGCTTATCACCCGTAGGACAGGGGTTTCGGGGTGAGCAGTTCTTC

cdr3_length: 15
d_call: TRBD1
j_call: TRBJ1-4
clone_size: -
v_call: TRBV5-5
cdr3_aa: CASSGTGVTNEKLFF
cdr3_nt: TGTGCCAGCAGCGGTACAGGGGTAACTAATGAAAAACTGTTTTTT

cdr3_length: 14
d_call: -
j_call: TRBJ1-3
clone_size: -
v_call: TRBV7-9
cdr3_aa: CASRRGSSGNTIYF
cdr3_nt: TGTGCCAGCAGACGGGGGAGCTCTGGAAACACCATATATTTT

cdr3_length: 17
d_call: -
j_call: TRBJ2-1
clone_size: few
v_call: TRBV4-3
cdr3_aa: CASSQVGLAGWGDEQFF
cdr3_nt: TGCGCCAGCAGCCAAGTCGGGCTAGCCGGTTGGGGTGATGAGCAGTTCTTC

cdr3_length: 14
d_call: -
j_call: TRBJ2-1
clone_size: -
v_call: TRBV11-3
cdr3_aa: CASSLGGPYNEQFF
cdr3_nt: TGTGCCAGCAGCTTAGGGGGGCCCTACAATGAGCAGTTCTTC

cdr3_length: 15
d_call: -
j_call: TRBJ1-2
clone_size: -
v_call: TRBV7-9
cdr3_aa: CASSPASGGDYGYTF
cdr3_nt: TGTGCCAGCAGCCCCGCGTCGGGGGGGGACTATGGCTACACCTTC

cdr3_length: 15
d_call: -
j_call: TRBJ2-7
clone_size: -
v_call: TRBV6-5
cdr3_aa: CASSSAWRAYYEQYF
cdr3_nt: TGTGCCAGCAGTTCCGCCTGGAGGGCTTACTACGAGCAGTACTTC

cdr3_length: 15
d_call: -
j_call: TRBJ2-1
clone_size: -
v_call: TRBV7-9
cdr3_aa: CASSLTASSYNEQFF
cdr3_nt: TGTGCCAGCAGTCTCACGGCTAGCAGCTACAATGAGCAGTTCTTC

cdr3_length: 15
d_call: TRBD1
j_call: TRBJ1-2
clone_size: -
v_call: TRBV9
cdr3_aa: CASSGRDRINYGYTF
cdr3_nt: TGTGCCAGCAGCGGACGGGACAGGATTAACTATGGCTACACCTTC

cdr3_length: 15
d_call: -
j_call: TRBJ2-1
clone_size: -
v_call: TRBV1
cdr3_aa: CTSSHGRLPFNEQFF
cdr3_nt: TGCACCAGCAGCCACGGCCGACTACCCTTCAATGAGCAGTTCTTC

cdr3_length: 14
d_call: TRBD2
j_call: TRBJ2-3
clone_size: -
v_call: TRBV5-1
cdr3_aa: CASWGGLSTDTQYF
cdr3_nt: TGCGCCAGCTGGGGGGGACTGAGCACAGATACGCAGTATTTT

cdr3_length: 14
d_call: -
j_call: TRBJ1-1
clone_size: -
v_call: TRBV7-6
cdr3_aa: CASSSGTGGTEAFF
cdr3_nt: TGTGCCAGCAGCTCCGGGACGGGGGGCACTGAAGCTTTCTTT

cdr3_length: 16
d_call: -
j_call: TRBJ1-2
clone_size: once
v_call: TRBV6-5
cdr3_aa: CASSFGAGVGGYGYTF
cdr3_nt: TGTGCCAGCAGTTTTGGGGCCGGGGTGGGGGGCTATGGCTACACCTTC

cdr3_length: 15
d_call: -
j_call: TRBJ2-5
clone_size: -
v_call: TRBV4-1
cdr3_aa: CASSYSIGGSETQYF
cdr3_nt: TGCGCCAGCAGTTACTCTATAGGGGGATCAGAGACCCAGTACTTC

cdr3_length: 15
d_call: -
j_call: TRBJ2-7
clone_size: -
v_call: TRBV4-1
cdr3_aa: CASSPRQGSAYEQYF
cdr3_nt: TGCGCCAGCAGCCCCAGACAAGGTTCGGCCTACGAGCAGTACTTC

cdr3_length: 14
d_call: -
j_call: TRBJ2-3
clone_size: -
v_call: TRBV9
cdr3_aa: CASSQGTSTDTQYF
cdr3_nt: TGTGCCAGCTCACAGGGGACTAGCACAGATACGCAGTATTTT

cdr3_length: 14
d_call: -
j_call: TRBJ2-7
clone_size: -
v_call: TRBV28
cdr3_aa: CASSFYGSSYEQYF
cdr3_nt: TGTGCCAGCAGTTTCTACGGGAGCTCCTACGAGCAGTACTTC